Listed here are 29 T cell receptor beta chains from one sample, sequenced in a study of beta chain features in type 1 diabetes. The whole isolated RNA underwent reverse transcription, so sequencing captured expressed TCRB transcripts. Produced via immunoSEQ multiplex PCR; TCRdb's table is partial and in-frame only. The sample has 300,000 to 450,000 clones; around 20% are singletons. Sequences were obtained from naive CD4+ T cells from blood. These receptors all come from a woman aged 18-29 years in good health.

A few counts support this clone. The chain recombines TRBV4-3 with TRBJ1-6; D is undetermined. V shed 1 base and J shed 3 bases, with 7 bases lying between them. Germline CDR1 and CDR2: LGHNA and YSLEER. The CDR3 has 15 residues. CDR3 sequence (DNA): TGCGCCAGCAGCCAAGTGCGGGGCTATAATTCACCCCTCCACTTT. It is translated as CASSQVRGYNSPLHF.

The V and J genes are TRBV2 and TRBJ2-5; 14 bases fit TRBD2. Trimming took 6 bases from V and 4 from J; bases not matched to a gene: 7. The CDR3 has 16 amino acids. CDR1 is SNHLY and CDR2 is FYNNEI in the germline V gene. Here the CDR3 DNA reads TGTGCCAGCAGCTGGGCCGGACTAGCGGGAGGAGAGACCCAGTACTTC. Its translation: CASSWAGLAGGETQYF.

V and J are TRBV4-2 and TRBJ2-3; the match to TRBD2 covers 12 bases. Germline CDR1 and CDR2: LGHNA and YNFKEQ. This CDR3 comprises 16 residues. V lost 2 bases, J lost 6 bases, and 6 bases stayed unmatched. CDR3 residues: CASSQQTSGSSDTQYF. DNA for the CDR3: TGTGCCAGCAGCCAACAGACTAGCGGGAGCTCTGATACGCAGTATTTT.

The chain recombines TRBV5-1 with TRBJ1-1; no clear D gene. From germline, CDR1 is SGHRS and CDR2 YFSETQ. This CDR3 is built from 14 residues. Trimming shortened V by 5 bases and J by 4 bases, and 15 bases separated the two germline ends. CDR3 protein: CASRGTSGSTEAFF. The DNA for the CDR3 is TGCGCCAGCAGGGGAACTTCGGGAAGCACTGAAGCTTTCTTT.

The V gene is TRBV7-2, the J gene TRBJ2-3; D possibly corresponds to TRBD2 (5 bases). Trimming shortened V by 5 bases and J by 5 bases, and 5 bases separated the two germline ends. The CDR3 is 11 residues long. Per germline, CDR1 SGHTA and CDR2 FQGNSA. CDR3 region: CASSRGDTQYF. The CDR3 coding sequence is TGTGCCAGCAGCCGGGGAGATACGCAGTATTTT.

The gene calls are TRBV5-6 and TRBJ2-5, with D maybe TRBD2 (6 bases). Germline V gene sequence: CDR1 SGHDT, CDR2 YYEEEE. With 0 bases removed from V and 1 base from J, the gap between germline ends came to 7 bases. This CDR3 is built from 14 residues. CDR3: CASSLGGVQETQYF. Here the CDR3 DNA reads TGTGCCAGCAGCTTGGGGGGGGTCCAAGAGACCCAGTACTTC. Variable domain in full (rest from reference TRBV5-6 and TRBJ2-5): DAGVTQSPTHLIKTRGQQVTLRCSPKSGHDTVSWYQQALGQGPQFIFQYYEEEERQRGNFPDRFSGHQFPNYSSELNVNALLLGDSALYLCASSLGGVQETQYFGPGTRLLVL.

This clone was found a few times. V is TRBV7-2 and J is TRBJ1-5; TRBD1 might be the D (6 bases). The CDR3 is made up of 17 amino acids. CDR1 SGHTA and CDR2 FQGNSA come from the germline V gene. V lost 5 bases and J 0 bases, leaving 17 bases between the germline ends. DNA of the CDR3: TGTGCCAGCAGCGAGAGACGGGGGGCCTATAGCAATCAGCCCCAGCATTTT. Translating gives CASSERRGAYSNQPQHF.

The V call is TRBV30, the J call TRBJ2-3; D might be TRBD1 (6 bases). The V and J ends lost 5 bases and 3 bases respectively, with 12 bases between them. The CDR3 runs to 13 residues. Germline CDR1 GTSNPN, CDR2 SVGIG (reference sequence). In nucleotides, the CDR3 is TGTGCCTGGTTGCAGGGGCGGACAGATACGCAGTATTTT. It encodes CAWLQGRTDTQYF.

The CDR3 DNA follows: TGCGCCAGCAGTCAATCGGGGGACAGGGGAATTTACGCTTTCTACGAGCAGTACTTC. It encodes CASSQSGDRGIYAFYEQYF. The chain recombines TRBV23-1 with TRBJ2-7, with 10 bases fitting TRBD1. TRBV23-1 is treated as an ORF (open reading frame) with a function not yet certain. The CDR3 totals 19 residues. Trimming took 0 bases from V and 3 from J; bases not matched to a gene: 14.

The V and J genes are TRBV30 and TRBJ2-3, with TRBD1 matching over 7 bases. There are 14 residues in the CDR3. Germline CDR1 and CDR2: GTSNPN and SVGIG (reference sequence). The J segment lost 6 bases and the V segment lost 2 bases, leaving 8 bases of the junction unmatched. Here the CDR3 DNA reads TGTGCCTGGAGTTTAGCATTACAGGGGGATACGCAGTATTTT. Its translation: CAWSLALQGDTQYF. The full variable domain, completed using reference TRBV30 and TRBJ2-3, is SQTIHQWPATLVQPVGSPLSLECTVEGTSNPNLYWYRQAAGRGLQLLFYSVGIGQISSEVPQNLSASRPQDRQFILSSKKLLLSDSGFYLCAWSLALQGDTQYFGPGTRLTVL.

V is TRBV5-1 and J is TRBJ1-1; 8 nucleotides agree with TRBD1. This CDR3 is 15 amino acids long. V shed 8 bases and J 0 bases; nucleotides not matched to a gene: 9. Germline lookup yields CDR1 SGHRS and CDR2 YFSETQ. The CDR3 region is CARVDRDNMNTEAFF. CDR3 nucleotides: TGCGCCAGGGTGGACAGGGATAACATGAACACTGAAGCTTTCTTT.

In its sample, this clone was seen a few times. This chain joins TRBV18 and TRBJ2-7; possible D gene TRBD1, 5 bases. Trimming left V 1 base short and J 6 bases short, with 13 bases between. This CDR3 is built from 14 residues. Germline CDR1 KGHSH, CDR2 LQKENI. The CDR3 is CASSPQVTDLEQYF. As DNA, the CDR3 is TGTGCCAGCTCACCACAGGTGACAGATCTCGAGCAGTACTTC.

This clone came up a few times. The chain uses TRBV29-1 and TRBJ2-1; the match to TRBD1 covers 7 bases. CDR1 SQVTM and CDR2 ANQGSEA come from the germline V gene. CDR3 length: 13 residues. After removal of 5 bases from V and 5 bases from J, the junction contained 6 bases not matched to a gene. CDR3 coding DNA: TGCAGCGTTCGACAGGGCGGTCACAATGAGCAGTTCTTC. Translated: CSVRQGGHNEQFF.

V is TRBV4-1 and J is TRBJ2-5; 8 bases align to TRBD2. CDR3 length: 15 residues. V lost 1 base and J lost 5; bases outside the gene matches: 6. Germline CDR1 MGHRA, CDR2 YSYEKL. In DNA form, the CDR3 reads TGCGCCAGCAGCCAAGTTTGGACTAGCAAGGAGACCCAGTACTTC. It yields the protein CASSQVWTSKETQYF.

V and J are TRBV18 and TRBJ2-7; 9 nucleotides line up with TRBD2. V was pared by 6 bases and J by 0 bases, with 6 bases of the junction left unmatched. There are 15 residues in the CDR3. Germline V gene data show CDR1 as KGHSH and CDR2 as LQKENI. The CDR3 loop reads CASSSRTSASYEQYF. The CDR3 region has the DNA TGTGCCAGCTCCAGTCGGACTAGCGCCTCCTACGAGCAGTACTTC.

The chain employs TRBV29-1 and TRBJ2-3; D unresolved. Germline V gene sequence: CDR1 SQVTM, CDR2 ANQGSEA. CDR3 length: 14 residues. V lost 7 bases and J lost 0, with 14 bases in between. The CDR3 DNA follows: TGCAGCGCCTTCCCAGGCACTAGCACAGATACGCAGTATTTT. It encodes CSAFPGTSTDTQYF.

The V call is TRBV27, the J call TRBJ2-1; no definite D call. The V and J ends lost 9 bases and 0 bases respectively, with 15 bases between them. This CDR3 contains 15 residues. Germline V CDR1 and CDR2: MNHEY, SMNVEV (reference sequence). The DNA for the CDR3 is TGTGCCAGAGACCCTTTGGCGGACTCCTACAATGAGCAGTTCTTC. It yields the protein CARDPLADSYNEQFF.

The chain couples TRBV29-1 to TRBJ2-3, with 7 positions matching TRBD2. This CDR3 comprises 13 residues. Germline loops: CDR1 SQVTM, CDR2 ANQGSEA. V lost 4 bases to trimming and J lost 2 bases; unmatched junction nucleotides: 3. The CDR3 sequence: CSVAGGTTDTQYF. Here the CDR3 DNA reads TGCAGCGTTGCCGGGGGGACCACAGATACGCAGTATTTT.

This chain connects TRBV30 to TRBJ1-2; D possibly corresponds to TRBD1 (6 bases). Trimming took 8 bases from V and 0 from J, leaving 19 bases between them. Germline loops: CDR1 GTSNPN, CDR2 SVGIG (reference sequence). The CDR3 length is 15 residues. In DNA, the CDR3 is TGTGCCACACGGGAGGGGGACGGCTCTAACTATGGCTACACCTTC. It translates to CATREGDGSNYGYTF.

This clone has a handful of counts. This chain links TRBV5-1 with TRBJ1-4, with D possibly matching TRBD1 (5 bases). The CDR3 has 15 residues. The V end was cut by 4 bases, the J end by 1 base, with 11 bases between. Germline CDR1 SGHRS, CDR2 YFSETQ. CDR3 DNA: TGCGCCAGCAGCGACACAGGCTTAACTAATGAAAAACTGTTTTTT. This gives the protein CASSDTGLTNEKLFF. Using reference TRBV5-1 and TRBJ1-4 for the parts outside the CDR3, the full variable domain is KAGVTQTPRYLIKTRGQQVTLSCSPISGHRSVSWYQQTPGQGLQFLFEYFSETQRNKGNFPGRFSGRQFSNSRSEMNVSTLELGDSALYLCASSDTGLTNEKLFFGSGTQLSVL.

This clone appeared a few times. The J gene is TRBJ1-5, the V gene TRBV29-1; the D gene is possibly TRBD1 (6 bases). Germline CDR1 and CDR2: SQVTM and ANQGSEA. Trimming took off 6 bases at V and 0 bases at J, with 15 bases between the two ends. This CDR3 has 15 residues. The CDR3 coding sequence is TGCAGCGTCACCCAGACAGGAGATAGCAATCAGCCCCAGCATTTT. Its protein is CSVTQTGDSNQPQHF.

This clone was picked up a small number of times. The V gene is TRBV29-1, the J gene TRBJ1-2; D call uncertain. This CDR3 region has 18 residues. Germline V lookup: CDR1 SQVTM, CDR2 ANQGSEA. V shed 4 bases and J shed 2 bases, with 26 bases lying between them. The CDR3 sequence: CSVGGRREDGRGNYGYTF. CDR3 DNA sequence: TGCAGCGTTGGCGGAAGGAGAGAGGACGGGCGCGGGAACTATGGCTACACCTTC.

This chain links TRBV27 with TRBJ2-3, with 7 bases identical to TRBD1. Germline CDR1 reads MNHEY; CDR2 reads SMNVEV (reference sequence). This CDR3 comprises 15 residues. Trimming at V came to 5 bases and at J to 2 bases, leaving 7 bases not matched to a gene. CDR3 loop: CASSHRGWDTDTQYF. CDR3 DNA: TGTGCCAGCAGTCACAGGGGCTGGGACACAGATACGCAGTATTTT.

This clone was detected only a few times. The rearrangement uses TRBV19 and TRBJ2-1, with a tentative D call TRBD2 (5 bases). CDR3 length: 15 amino acids. CDR1 and CDR2 from the germline V gene are LNHDA and SQIVND (reference sequence). The V end lost 1 base, the J end lost 6 bases, and 13 bases lay between the germline ends. The CDR3 DNA is TGTGCCAGTAGTATAGGTGGGCCGAGGGTCAATGAGCAGTTCTTC. Translating gives CASSIGGPRVNEQFF.

The chain recombines TRBV7-2 with TRBJ1-1; 7 bases are a match to TRBD1. The CDR3 extends over 14 amino acids. Germline V CDR1 and CDR2: SGHTA, FQGNSA. Losses at the gene ends were 4 bases for V and 5 bases for J; bases not matched to a gene: 7. CDR3 DNA sequence: TGTGCCAGCAGCTCCGCAGACAGGGTGACTGAAGCTTTCTTT. It yields the protein CASSSADRVTEAFF. The full variable domain, completed using reference TRBV7-2 and TRBJ1-1, is GAGVSQSPSNKVTEKGKDVELRCDPISGHTALYWYRQSLGQGLEFLIYFQGNSAPDKSGLPSDRFSAERTGGSVSTLTIQRTQQEDSAVYLCASSSADRVTEAFFGQGTRLTVV.

The chain recombines TRBV5-1 with TRBJ1-1; D ambiguous. CDR1 is SGHRS and CDR2 is YFSETQ in the germline V gene. The germline V and J ends were trimmed by 3 bases and 3 bases, with 12 bases remaining between them. The CDR3 totals 14 residues. CDR3 residues: CASSWTGRDTEAFF. The CDR3 nucleotides read TGCGCCAGCAGCTGGACCGGGAGGGACACTGAAGCTTTCTTT.

In its sample, this clone was seen a few times. V gene TRBV30 combines with J gene TRBJ2-5; TRBD2 matches 8 bases. This CDR3 spans 15 amino acids. The V and J ends lost 0 bases and 1 base, in that order; junction bases with no gene match: 4. Germline CDR1 reads GTSNPN; CDR2 reads SVGIG (reference sequence). The CDR3 nucleotides are TGTGCCTGGAGTGTAGCTAGCGGGCCCCAAGAGACCCAGTACTTC. Translated, it gives CAWSVASGPQETQYF.

The V and J genes are TRBV18 and TRBJ1-1; TRBD1 aligns across 8 bases. Germline values: CDR1 KGHSH, CDR2 LQKENI. The trim removed 4 bases at V and 7 bases at J, leaving 5 bases unmatched. The CDR3 totals 13 residues. Here the CDR3 reads CASSQRDRIEAFF. As DNA, the CDR3 is TGTGCCAGCTCACAGCGGGACAGGATTGAAGCTTTCTTT.

This clone was counted a few times. This chain uses TRBV29-1 with TRBJ2-3; TRBD2 aligns across 8 bases. Trimming at V came to 4 bases and at J to 7 bases, leaving 10 bases not matched to a gene. Germline assignment: CDR1 SQVTM and CDR2 ANQGSEA. The CDR3 is 14 amino acids. The CDR3 DNA follows: TGCAGCGTTGGACCGGCCGGGGGGGAGTATACGCAGTATTTT. Translating it yields CSVGPAGGEYTQYF.